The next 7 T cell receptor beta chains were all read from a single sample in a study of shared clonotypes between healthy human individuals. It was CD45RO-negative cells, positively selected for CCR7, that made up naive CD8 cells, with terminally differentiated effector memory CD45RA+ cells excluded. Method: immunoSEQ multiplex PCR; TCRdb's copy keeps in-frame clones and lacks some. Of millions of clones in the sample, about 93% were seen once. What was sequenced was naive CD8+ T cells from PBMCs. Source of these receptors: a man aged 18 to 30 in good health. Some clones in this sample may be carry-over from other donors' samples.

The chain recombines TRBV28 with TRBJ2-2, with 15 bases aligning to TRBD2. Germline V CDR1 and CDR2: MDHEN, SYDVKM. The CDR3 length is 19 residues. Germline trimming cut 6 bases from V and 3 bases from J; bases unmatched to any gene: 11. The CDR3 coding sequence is TGTGCCAGCAGCCTTGGGACTAGCGGGAGGTTGATAGACACCGGGGAGCTGTTTTTT. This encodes CASSLGTSGRLIDTGELFF.

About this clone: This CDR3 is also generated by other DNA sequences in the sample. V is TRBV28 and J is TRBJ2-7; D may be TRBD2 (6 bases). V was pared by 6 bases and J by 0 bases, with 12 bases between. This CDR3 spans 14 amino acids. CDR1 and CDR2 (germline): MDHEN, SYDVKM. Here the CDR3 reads CASSLSGSSYEQYF. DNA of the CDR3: TGTGCCAGCAGCCTTTCCGGGAGCTCCTACGAGCAGTACTTC.

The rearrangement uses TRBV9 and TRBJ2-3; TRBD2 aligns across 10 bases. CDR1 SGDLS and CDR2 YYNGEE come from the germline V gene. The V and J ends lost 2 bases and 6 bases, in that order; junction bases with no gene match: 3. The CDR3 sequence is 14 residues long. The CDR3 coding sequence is TGTGCCAGCAGCGTCTCGGGACTAGCGGATACGCAGTATTTT. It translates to CASSVSGLADTQYF.

CDR3 residues: CASSFEGYTF. DNA of the CDR3: TGTGCCAGCAGCTTCGAGGGCTACACCTTC. The gene calls are TRBV7-9 and TRBJ1-2; D remains ambiguous. The length of the CDR3 is 10 residues. Germline CDR1 is SEHNR and CDR2 is FQNEAQ (reference sequence). Trimming removed 3 bases from V and 8 bases from J, with 4 bases in between.

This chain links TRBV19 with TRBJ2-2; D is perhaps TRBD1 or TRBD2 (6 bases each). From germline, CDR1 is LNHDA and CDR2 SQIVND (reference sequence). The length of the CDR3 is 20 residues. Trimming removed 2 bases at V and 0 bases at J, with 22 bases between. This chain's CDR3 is CASSIRGGPQKNANTGELFF. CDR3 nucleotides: TGTGCCAGTAGTATACGAGGGGGGCCACAAAAGAACGCGAACACCGGGGAGCTGTTTTTT.

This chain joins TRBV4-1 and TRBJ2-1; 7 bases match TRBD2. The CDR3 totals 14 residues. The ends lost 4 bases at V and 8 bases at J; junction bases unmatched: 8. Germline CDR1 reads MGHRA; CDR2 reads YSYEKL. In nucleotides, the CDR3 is TGCGCCAGCAGCCTTCTCAATGGGGGGGATGAGCAGTTCTTC. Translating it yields CASSLLNGGDEQFF.

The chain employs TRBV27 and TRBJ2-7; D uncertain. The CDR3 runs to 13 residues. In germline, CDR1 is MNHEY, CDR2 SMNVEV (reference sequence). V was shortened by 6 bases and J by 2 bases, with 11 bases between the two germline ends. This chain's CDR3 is CASSSRPPYEQYF. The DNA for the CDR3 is TGTGCCAGCAGCTCCCGGCCCCCCTACGAGCAGTACTTC.